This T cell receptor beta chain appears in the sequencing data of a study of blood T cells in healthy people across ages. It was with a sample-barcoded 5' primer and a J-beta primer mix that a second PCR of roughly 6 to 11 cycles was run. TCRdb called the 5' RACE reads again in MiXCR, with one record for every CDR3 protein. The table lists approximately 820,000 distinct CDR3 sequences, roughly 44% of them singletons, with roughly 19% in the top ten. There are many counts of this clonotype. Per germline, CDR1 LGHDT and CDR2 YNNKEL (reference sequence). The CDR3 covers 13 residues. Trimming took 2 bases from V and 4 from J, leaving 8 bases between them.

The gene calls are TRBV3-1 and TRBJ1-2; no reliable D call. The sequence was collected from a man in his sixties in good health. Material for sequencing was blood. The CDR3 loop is CASSQSGRYGYTF. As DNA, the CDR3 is TGTGCCAGCAGCCAAAGCGGACGCTATGGCTACACCTTC.